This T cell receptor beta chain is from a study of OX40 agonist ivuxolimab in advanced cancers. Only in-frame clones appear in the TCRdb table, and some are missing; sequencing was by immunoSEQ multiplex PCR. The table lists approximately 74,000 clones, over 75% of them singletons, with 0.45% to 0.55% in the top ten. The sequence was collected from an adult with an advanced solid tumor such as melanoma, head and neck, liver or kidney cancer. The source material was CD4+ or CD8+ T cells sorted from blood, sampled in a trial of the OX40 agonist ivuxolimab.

CDR3 bases: TGTGCCATCGGTCCGGGACCAAGAGGCACAGATACGCAGTATTTT. Residues: CAIGPGPRGTDTQYF. The chain has TRBV19 and TRBJ2-3, with D perhaps being TRBD1 or TRBD2 (5 bases each). The germline V gene has CDR1 LNHDA and CDR2 SQIVND (reference sequence). The CDR3 sequence is 15 residues long. V lost 10 bases and J 1 base, leaving 18 bases between the germline ends.